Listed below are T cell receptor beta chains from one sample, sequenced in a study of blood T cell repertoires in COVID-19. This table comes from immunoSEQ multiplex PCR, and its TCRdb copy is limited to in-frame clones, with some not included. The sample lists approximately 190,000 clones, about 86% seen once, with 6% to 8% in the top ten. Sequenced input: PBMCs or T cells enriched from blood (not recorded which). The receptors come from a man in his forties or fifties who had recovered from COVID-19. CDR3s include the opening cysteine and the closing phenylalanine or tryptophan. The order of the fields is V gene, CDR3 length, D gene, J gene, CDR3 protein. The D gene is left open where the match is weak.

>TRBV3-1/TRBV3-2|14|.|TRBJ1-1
CASSQEVRDFKAFF
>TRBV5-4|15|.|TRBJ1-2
CASSLAQGFYYGYTF
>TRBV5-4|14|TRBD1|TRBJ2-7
CASSTGQGGYEQYF
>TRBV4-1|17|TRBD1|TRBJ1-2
CASSQTPGDREKRGYTF
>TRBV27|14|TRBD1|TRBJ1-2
CASSSATGGYGYTF
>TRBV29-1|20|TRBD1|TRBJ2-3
CSVIIFPGSGQSSSTDTQYF
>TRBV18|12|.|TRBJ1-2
CASSPREGGYTF
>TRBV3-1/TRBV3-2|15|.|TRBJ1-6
CASSQEGGRNSPLHF
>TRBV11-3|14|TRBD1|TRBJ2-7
CASSSRQGASEQYF
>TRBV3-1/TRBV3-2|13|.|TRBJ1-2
CASSQGRQNGYTF
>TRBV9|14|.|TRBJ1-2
CASSVGPTNYGYTF
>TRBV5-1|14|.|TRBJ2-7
CASSGRSSADEQYF
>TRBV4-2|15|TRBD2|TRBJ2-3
CASSQEAGRGDTQYF
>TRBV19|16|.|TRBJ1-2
CASIDRPFGVNYGYTF
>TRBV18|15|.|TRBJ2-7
CASSPTGSLAYEQYF
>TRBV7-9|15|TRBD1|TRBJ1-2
CASSLGSGTAHGYTF
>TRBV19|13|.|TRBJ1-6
CASSIGLASPLHF
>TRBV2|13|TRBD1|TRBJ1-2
CAGDLKGAGGYTF
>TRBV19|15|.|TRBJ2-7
CASSRRQEESYEQYF
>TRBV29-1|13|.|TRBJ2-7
CSVKGQHMDEQYF
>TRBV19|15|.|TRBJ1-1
CASSIGPGVNTEAFF
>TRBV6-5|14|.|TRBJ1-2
CASRTPTGSYGYTF
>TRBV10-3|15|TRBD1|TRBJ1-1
CAISEPLDRKAEAFF
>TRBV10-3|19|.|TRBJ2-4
CAISESSLDGRGAKNIQYF
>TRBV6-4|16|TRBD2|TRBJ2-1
CASSLTSGGPKTEQFF
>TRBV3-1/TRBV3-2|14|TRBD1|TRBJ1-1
CASSQAGTDTEAFF